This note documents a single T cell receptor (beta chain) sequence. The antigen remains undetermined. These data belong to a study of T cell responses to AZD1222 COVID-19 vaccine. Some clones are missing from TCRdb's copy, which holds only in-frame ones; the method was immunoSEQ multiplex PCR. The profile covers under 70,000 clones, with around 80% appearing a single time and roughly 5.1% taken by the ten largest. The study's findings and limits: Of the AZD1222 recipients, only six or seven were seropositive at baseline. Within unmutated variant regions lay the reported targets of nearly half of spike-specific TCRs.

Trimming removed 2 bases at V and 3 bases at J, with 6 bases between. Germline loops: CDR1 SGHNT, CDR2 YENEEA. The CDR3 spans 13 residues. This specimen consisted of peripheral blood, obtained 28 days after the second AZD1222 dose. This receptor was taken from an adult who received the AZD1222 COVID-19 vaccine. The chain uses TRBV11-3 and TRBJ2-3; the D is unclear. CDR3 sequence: CASSLMLTDTQYF. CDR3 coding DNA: TGTGCCAGCAGCTTAATGCTAACAGATACGCAGTATTTT.